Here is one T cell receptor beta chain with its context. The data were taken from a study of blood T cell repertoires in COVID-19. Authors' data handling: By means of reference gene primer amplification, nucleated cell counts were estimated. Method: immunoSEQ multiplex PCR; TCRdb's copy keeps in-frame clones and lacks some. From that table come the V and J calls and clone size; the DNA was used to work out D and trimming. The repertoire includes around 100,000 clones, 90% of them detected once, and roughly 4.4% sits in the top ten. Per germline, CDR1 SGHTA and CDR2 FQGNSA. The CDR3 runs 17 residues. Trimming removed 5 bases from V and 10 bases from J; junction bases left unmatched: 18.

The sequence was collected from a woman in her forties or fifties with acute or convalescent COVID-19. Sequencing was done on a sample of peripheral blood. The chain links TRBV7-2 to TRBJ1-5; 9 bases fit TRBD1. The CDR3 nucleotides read TGTGCCAGCAGCCTGGGACAGGGAGGGATGGGGGCCACCCCCCAGCATTTT. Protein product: CASSLGQGGMGATPQHF.